A single sample gave rise to the 25 T cell receptor beta chains below, sequenced in a study of early T cells in non-severe SARS-CoV-2 infection. One entry per CDR3 protein, called by TCRdb with MiXCR from the 5' RACE reads. The sample yields tens of thousands of distinct CDR3 sequences, more than 9% seen once. The sample consisted of whole blood. Source of these receptors: an adult who was a healthcare worker with PCR-confirmed SARS-CoV-2 infection or an uninfected control (not recorded which).

Many counts were recorded for this clonotype. The chain joins TRBV6-1 to TRBJ1-2; weak D call: TRBD1 (6 bases). This CDR3 region has 15 residues. V was pared by 1 base and J by 1 base, with 10 bases between. The germline V gene has CDR1 MNHNS and CDR2 SASEGT. CDR3 in amino acids: CASSEGGALNYGYTF. The CDR3 DNA sequence: TGTGCCAGCAGTGAAGGGGGGGCGCTTAACTATGGCTACACCTTC.

This clonotype was observed many times. The chain carries TRBV6-6 and TRBJ1-1; perhaps TRBD1 as D (6 bases). The CDR3 spans 14 residues. The germline V and J ends were trimmed by 0 bases and 3 bases, with 8 bases remaining between them. Germline CDR1 reads MNHNY; CDR2 reads SVGAGI (reference sequence). CDR3 DNA: TGTGCCAGCAGTTACTCCGAGGGGGACACTGAAGCTTTCTTT. Its protein is CASSYSEGDTEAFF.

At least ten counts were recorded for this clonotype. V is TRBV5-1 and J is TRBJ2-2; 8 positions match TRBD1. This CDR3 has 17 amino acids. V shed 2 bases, J shed 1 base, and the junction held 7 bases outside the gene matches. CDR1 and CDR2 (germline): SGHRS, YFSETQ. The CDR3 here is CASSLKAGTGNTGELFF. The CDR3 DNA reads TGCGCCAGCAGCTTAAAAGCCGGGACAGGGAACACCGGGGAGCTGTTTTTT.

This clonotype was seen a few times. The V gene is TRBV29-1, the J gene TRBJ2-5; weak D call: TRBD1 (7 bases). V lost 7 bases to trimming and J lost 3 bases, with 21 bases between them. Per germline, CDR1 SQVTM and CDR2 ANQGSEA. This CDR3 has 15 residues. The CDR3 region is CSAAGQSLEEETQYF. The CDR3 DNA sequence: TGCAGCGCCGCGGGACAGTCTCTCGAAGAAGAGACCCAGTACTTC. The whole variable domain, remainder taken from reference TRBV29-1 and TRBJ2-5, is SAVISQKPSRDICQRGTSLTIQCQVDSQVTMMFWYRQQPGQSLTLIATANQGSEATYESGFVIDKFPISRPNLTFSTLTVSNMSPEDSSIYLCSAAGQSLEEETQYFGPGTRLLVL.

The table lists this clonotype with many counts. The CDR3 nucleotides are TGTGCCTGGAAAACCCAGGGATTGGGTAATTCACCCCTCCACTTT. It specifies CAWKTQGLGNSPLHF. The chain carries TRBV30 and TRBJ1-6, with D perhaps matching TRBD1 (5 bases). There are 15 residues in the CDR3. The germline CDR1 and CDR2 sequences are GTSNPN and SVGIG (reference sequence). Trimming removed 4 bases at V and 6 bases at J, with 16 bases between. Complete variable domain (other parts from reference TRBV30 and TRBJ1-6): SQTIHQWPATLVQPVGSPLSLECTVEGTSNPNLYWYRQAAGRGLQLLFYSVGIGQISSEVPQNLSASRPQDRQFILSSKKLLLSDSGFYLCAWKTQGLGNSPLHFGNGTRLTVT.

A few counts support this clonotype. The V gene is TRBV5-1, the J gene TRBJ1-1; no firm D call. The germline V gene has CDR1 SGHRS and CDR2 YFSETQ. The CDR3 runs to 14 residues. Trimming took 0 bases from V and 0 from J, leaving 6 bases between them. DNA of the CDR3: TGCGCCAGCAGCTTGGGCAGCTTGAACACTGAAGCTTTCTTT. It yields the protein CASSLGSLNTEAFF.

This clonotype has just a few counts. This chain uses TRBV28 with TRBJ2-2; tentatively, D is TRBD2 (6 bases). The CDR3 length is 11 residues. V lost 3 bases and J lost 11, with 7 bases in between. Germline values: CDR1 MDHEN, CDR2 SYDVKM. CDR3 sequence: CASSFGLELFF. CDR3 bases: TGTGCCAGCAGTTTTGGACTAGAGCTGTTTTTT.

This clonotype came up a few times. The chain combines TRBV7-2 with TRBJ2-3; the D gene is possibly TRBD1 (5 bases). CDR3 length: 14 amino acids. CDR1 is SGHTA, CDR2 FQGNSA, per germline. Trimming cost V 6 bases and J 2 bases, with 12 bases left between them. CDR3 nucleotides: TGTGCCAGCAGTCTGTCGGACATCACAGATACGCAGTATTTT. Translated: CASSLSDITDTQYF.

Many counts were recorded for this clonotype. The chain carries TRBV27 and TRBJ1-2; TRBD1 aligns across 9 bases. The CDR3 is made up of 12 amino acids. Germline V gene lookup returns CDR1 MNHEY and CDR2 SMNVEV (reference sequence). V was clipped by 6 bases and J by 7 bases; unmatched bases: 3. The CDR3 protein is CASRWTGVGYTF. The CDR3 DNA reads TGTGCCAGCAGATGGACAGGGGTTGGCTACACCTTC.

This clonotype showed up many times. The chain combines TRBV28 with TRBJ1-5; the match to TRBD1 covers 10 bases. The CDR3 length is 18 residues. CDR1 is MDHEN and CDR2 is SYDVKM in the germline V gene. V was pared by 7 bases and J by 3 bases, with 15 bases of the junction left unmatched. CDR3 loop: CASTPVGTGVLINQPQHF. CDR3 sequence (DNA): TGTGCCAGCACCCCCGTGGGGACAGGGGTTCTAATCAATCAGCCCCAGCATTTT.

This clonotype was detected ten times or more. The chain has TRBV7-2 and TRBJ2-3; D may be TRBD2 (5 bases). CDR3 length equals 13 residues. In germline, CDR1 is SGHTA, CDR2 FQGNSA. Trimming pared 1 base from V and 5 bases from J, leaving 7 bases between. The CDR3 loop is CASSLEREDTQYF. The DNA of the CDR3 is TGTGCCAGCAGCTTAGAGAGGGAAGATACGCAGTATTTT.

This clonotype was recorded many times. This chain uses TRBV25-1 with TRBJ2-7; D is undetermined. Trimming took 1 base from V and 2 from J, leaving 9 bases between them. The CDR3 is made up of 14 amino acids. Germline V gives CDR1 MGHDK, CDR2 SYGVNS. CDR3 sequence (DNA): TGTGCCAGCAGTGAATGGGGTCAAACCTACGAGCAGTACTTC. The encoded protein is CASSEWGQTYEQYF.

This clonotype has ten or more counts. V is TRBV6-6 and J is TRBJ2-6; a possible D gene is TRBD1 (6 bases). CDR1 and CDR2 from the germline V gene are MNHNY and SVGAGI (reference sequence). The CDR3 has 13 residues. Trimming removed 6 bases from V and 3 bases from J, with 6 bases in between. CDR3 coding DNA: TGTGCCAGCAGACAGGGTGGGGCCAACGTCCTGACTTTC. Translated: CASRQGGANVLTF.

This clonotype was counted a few times. The chain uses TRBV29-1 and TRBJ1-2; TRBD1 is a possible D gene (5 bases). The CDR3 covers 13 residues. The germline CDR1 and CDR2 sequences are SQVTM and ANQGSEA. Trimming took off 3 bases at V and 2 bases at J, with 10 bases between the two ends. The CDR3, as DNA: TGCAGCGTTGAGAAGACAGCGAACTATGGCTACACCTTC. This encodes CSVEKTANYGYTF.

At least ten counts were recorded for this clonotype. J is TRBJ2-1 and V is TRBV7-9, with D maybe TRBD1 (6 bases). The V end was cut by 5 bases, the J end by 4 bases, with 24 bases between. This CDR3 spans 18 amino acids. The germline V gene encodes CDR1 SEHNR and CDR2 FQNEAQ (reference sequence). Here the CDR3 reads CASSALVGAPGLYNEQFF. In nucleotides, the CDR3 is TGTGCCAGCAGCGCACTGGTGGGGGCGCCAGGATTGTACAATGAGCAGTTCTTC.

This clonotype was seen ten or more times. This rearrangement joins TRBV7-2 to TRBJ1-2; no firm D call. The V end lost 6 bases, the J end lost 1 base, and 9 bases lay between the germline ends. Germline V gene lookup returns CDR1 SGHTA and CDR2 FQGNSA. The CDR3 sequence is 13 residues long. CDR3 in DNA: TGTGCCAGCAGTCCGGGCCTTAACTATGGCTACACCTTC. It codes for CASSPGLNYGYTF.

Turning to this clonotype: This sequence may be a read error, since a much larger clone differs from it by one base. The gene calls are TRBV2 and TRBJ2-1; maybe TRBD2 (5 bases). This CDR3 has 12 residues. Trimming pared 6 bases from V and 12 bases from J, leaving 15 bases between. The germline V gene has CDR1 SNHLY and CDR2 FYNNEI. For the CDR3, the DNA is TGTGCCAGCAGCAAATTAGTGGAGGTGCAGTTCTTC. Protein sequence: CASSKLVEVQFF. Based on the CDR3 plus reference TRBV2 and TRBJ2-1, the full variable domain is EPEVTQTPSHQVTQMGQEVILRCVPISNHLYFYWYRQILGQKVEFLVSFYNNEISEKSEIFDDQFSVERPDGSNFTLKIRSTKLEDSAMYFCASSKLVEVQFFGPGTRLTVL.

This clonotype was seen repeatedly, ten times or more. V is TRBV7-2 and J is TRBJ2-7; possibly TRBD2 for D (6 bases). This CDR3 contains 14 residues. The V gene lost 5 bases and the J gene lost 2 bases, with 13 bases spanning the gap. Germline CDR1 is SGHTA and CDR2 is FQGNSA. In DNA, the CDR3 is TGTGCCAGCAGCCTCTCGGGGGTAACCTACGAGCAGTACTTC. Protein sequence: CASSLSGVTYEQYF.

CDR3 loop: CASSWTTGQGAWEQFF. The CDR3 nucleotides read TGTGCCAGCAGCTGGACGACGGGACAGGGGGCATGGGAGCAGTTCTTC. The V gene is TRBV5-5, the J gene TRBJ2-1; 12 bases line up with TRBD1. In germline, CDR1 is SGHKS, CDR2 YYEKEE (reference sequence). This CDR3 comprises 16 residues. The J segment lost 10 bases and the V segment lost 3 bases, leaving 11 bases of the junction unmatched.

In its sample, this clonotype was seen many times. J is TRBJ2-7 and V is TRBV6-2 or TRBV6-3, with TRBD2 matching 7 bases. The J segment lost 4 bases and the V segment lost 10 bases, leaving 7 bases of the junction unmatched. In germline, CDR1 is MNHEY, CDR2 SVGEGT. CDR3 length: 12 residues. CDR3 nucleotides: TGTGCCACTCAGCGGGAAACATACGAGCAGTACTTC. Its protein is CATQRETYEQYF.

This clonotype came up many times. The J gene is TRBJ1-5, the V gene TRBV2; D possibly corresponds to TRBD1 (5 bases). Germline assignment: CDR1 SNHLY and CDR2 FYNNEI. The CDR3 has 13 amino acids. The ends were cut back, 2 bases at V and 4 bases at J, with 6 bases in the middle. The CDR3: CASSEQGNQPQHF. DNA for the CDR3: TGTGCCAGCAGTGAACAGGGAAATCAGCCCCAGCATTTT.

This clonotype was seen many times. This sequence joins TRBV5-1 and TRBJ2-3; D is uncertain. This CDR3 has 16 amino acids. With 3 bases removed from V and 1 base from J, the gap between germline ends came to 15 bases. Germline CDR1 is SGHRS and CDR2 is YFSETQ. Written as DNA, the CDR3 is TGCGCCAGCAGCTCACCCAGTGGATCTGGCACAGATACGCAGTATTTT. Translating it yields CASSSPSGSGTDTQYF.

This clonotype was picked up a small number of times. The V gene is TRBV7-9, the J gene TRBJ1-2; maybe TRBD1 (5 bases). Germline-derived CDR1 and CDR2 are SEHNR and FQNEAQ (reference sequence). The CDR3 runs 16 residues. V shed 4 bases and J shed 0 bases, with 15 bases lying between them. This CDR3 is CASSSQGGVPNYGYTF. The DNA for the CDR3 is TGTGCCAGCAGCTCCCAAGGAGGGGTACCTAACTATGGCTACACCTTC. The entire variable domain, with the rest obtained from reference TRBV7-9 and TRBJ1-2, is as follows: DTGVSQNPRHKITKRGQNVTFRCDPISEHNRLYWYRQTLGQGPEFLTYFQNEAQLEKSRLLSDRFSAERPKGSFSTLEIQRTEQGDSAMYLCASSSQGGVPNYGYTFGSGTRLTVV.

This clonotype has only a few counts. This chain connects TRBV5-1 to TRBJ2-7, with 9 bases that match TRBD1. Germline assignment: CDR1 SGHRS and CDR2 YFSETQ. The CDR3 sequence is 15 residues long. Trimming took 3 bases from V and 3 from J; bases not matched to a gene: 7. The CDR3 DNA follows: TGCGCCAGCAGCTCGGGGACAGGGAGCAACTACGAGCAGTACTTC. This gives the protein CASSSGTGSNYEQYF. Using reference TRBV5-1 and TRBJ2-7 for the parts outside the CDR3, the full variable domain is KAGVTQTPRYLIKTRGQQVTLSCSPISGHRSVSWYQQTPGQGLQFLFEYFSETQRNKGNFPGRFSGRQFSNSRSEMNVSTLELGDSALYLCASSSGTGSNYEQYFGPGTRLTVT.

The table lists this clonotype with a few counts. The gene calls are TRBV5-4 and TRBJ1-6; 7 bases align to TRBD1. Trimming cost V 4 bases and J 4 bases; bases outside gene matches: 8. Germline CDR1 is SGHNT and CDR2 is YYREEE (reference sequence). The CDR3 is 16 residues long. This CDR3 is CASSREGGPYNSPLHF. The CDR3 DNA sequence: TGTGCCAGCAGCCGTGAAGGGGGCCCTTATAATTCACCCCTCCACTTT.